The table lists the clone carrying this TCR beta chain with a count of one. The target antigen is unknown. This specimen belongs to a study of cytomegalovirus exposure and HLA in healthy donors. Study observations and caveats: Investigators reported 150 to 200 TCR beta chains as tied to cytomegalovirus. While the bulk of TCR sequences proved rare, some public TCRs turned up in many donors. CMV antigen specificity was confirmed in vitro for a few CMV-associated chains.

Data came from immunoSEQ multiplex PCR; TCRdb stores just in-frame clones and leaves some out. The sample includes 200,000 or so clones, approximately 88% of them seen just once. The junction had 8 bases not matched to a gene; V was cut back by 5 bases and J by 3 bases. Germline values: CDR1 LNHDA, CDR2 SQIVND (reference sequence). CDR3 length: 16 residues. These donors were members of the approximately 120-subject validation cohort, a group separate from the roughly 670-subject first cohort. This rearrangement joins TRBV19 to TRBJ2-2; 8 bases are a match to TRBD1. This clonotype was sampled from a man between 18 and 35 years old in good health and CMV-seropositive. Sequencing was done on a sample of PBMCs. CDR3 bases: TGTGCCAGTAGTGTCGCAGGGGGCGCGGACACCGGGGAGCTGTTTTTT. This translates into CASSVAGGADTGELFF.